This passage covers 14 T cell receptor beta chains from one sample sequenced in a study of T cell responses to AZD1222 COVID-19 vaccine. TCRdb's copy holds only in-frame clones and misses some; the assay was immunoSEQ multiplex PCR. The table includes approximately 190,000 clones, almost 95% detected once. The material sequenced was peripheral blood, taken on day 0 of AZD1222 vaccination. These TCRs come from an adult in good health.

The gene calls are TRBV21-1 and TRBJ1-1. TRBV21-1 corresponds to a pseudogene. This CDR3 comprises 17 residues. The CDR3 bases are TGTGCCAGCAGCAAAGTCAAAATCGGCGATTTGCTCACTGAAGCTTTCTTT. Protein: CASSKVKIGDLLTEAFF.

V and J are TRBV6-1 and TRBJ2-7, with 8 bases aligning to TRBD1. CDR3 length: 12 residues. With V trimmed by 2 bases and J by 11 bases, 5 bases remained unmatched. Germline V gene lookup returns CDR1 MNHNS and CDR2 SASEGT. In nucleotides, the CDR3 is TGTGCCAGCAGTGAAACAGGGGGAAGGGAGTACTTC. Encoded protein: CASSETGGREYF.

V usage is TRBV7-2 and J usage is TRBJ1-1; possibly TRBD1 for D (5 bases). V was pared by 5 bases and J by 1 base, with 14 bases between. Germline CDR1 reads SGHTA; CDR2 reads FQGNSA. The CDR3 extends over 15 amino acids. The CDR3 sequence: CASSIPGRPNTEAFF. CDR3 nucleotides: TGTGCCAGCAGCATTCCGGGACGCCCGAACACTGAAGCTTTCTTT.

CDR3 sequence (DNA): TGTGCCAGCAGCGGCCCTTGGGACAGGGAGGCGAACACTGAAGCTTTCTTT. Encoded protein: CASSGPWDREANTEAFF. The chain is built from TRBV9 and TRBJ1-1, with 9 positions matching TRBD1. CDR1 is SGDLS and CDR2 is YYNGEE in the germline V gene. J gave up 1 base and V 3 bases, and 10 bases lay outside the gene matches. The CDR3 has 17 residues.

This clone was counted once. The chain uses TRBV6-5 and TRBJ1-1; no firm D call. There are 11 residues in the CDR3. Trimming took 6 bases from V and 3 from J, leaving 5 bases between them. Germline V gives CDR1 MNHEY, CDR2 SVGAGI. The CDR3 sequence is CASRVDTEAFF. The CDR3 DNA is TGTGCCAGCAGAGTGGACACTGAAGCTTTCTTT.

This chain joins TRBV7-3 and TRBJ2-1; a weak D match, TRBD2 (5 bases). The germline V gene encodes CDR1 SGHTA and CDR2 FQGTGA. V was clipped by 3 bases and J by 1 base, with 7 bases between them. The CDR3 contains 14 residues. Here the CDR3 DNA reads TGTGCCAGCAGCTTTTCGGGGTCCTACAATGAGCAGTTCTTC. This encodes CASSFSGSYNEQFF.

The CDR3 spells CASESRGGGYTF. The CDR3, as DNA: TGTGCCAGCGAGTCGAGGGGAGGTGGCTACACCTTC. The rearrangement links TRBV12-3 or TRBV12-4 to TRBJ1-2, with D perhaps TRBD1 (5 bases). The length of the CDR3 is 12 residues. Trimming stripped 8 bases from V and 7 bases from J, with 14 bases between.

This chain's CDR3 is CASSSGQGGVYGYTF. The CDR3, as DNA: TGTGCCAGCAGTTCTGGACAGGGTGGAGTATATGGCTACACCTTC. V usage is TRBV28 and J usage is TRBJ1-2, with 8 nucleotides matching TRBD1. This CDR3 spans 15 amino acids. The junction had 9 bases not matched to a gene; V was cut back by 4 bases and J by 5 bases. CDR1 and CDR2 from the germline V gene are MDHEN and SYDVKM.

The rearrangement uses TRBV28 and TRBJ1-1; tentative D call: TRBD1 (6 bases). Trimming took 6 bases from V and 0 from J, leaving 11 bases between them. This CDR3 contains 14 residues. Germline V gene lookup returns CDR1 MDHEN and CDR2 SYDVKM. CDR3 sequence reads: CASSPEGVNTEAFF. CDR3 sequence (DNA): TGTGCCAGCAGCCCTGAGGGGGTGAACACTGAAGCTTTCTTT.

The chain couples TRBV30 to TRBJ1-1; 7 bases fit TRBD1. The V segment lost 3 bases and the J segment 1 base; nucleotides outside the gene matches: 11. Germline V lookup: CDR1 GTSNPN, CDR2 SVGIG (reference sequence). This CDR3 region has 16 residues. The CDR3: CAWSGGDSGQNTEAFF. Here the CDR3 DNA reads TGTGCCTGGAGCGGTGGGGACAGCGGCCAGAACACTGAAGCTTTCTTT. The full variable domain, rest sourced from reference TRBV30 and TRBJ1-1, is SQTIHQWPATLVQPVGSPLSLECTVEGTSNPNLYWYRQAAGRGLQLLFYSVGIGQISSEVPQNLSASRPQDRQFILSSKKLLLSDSGFYLCAWSGGDSGQNTEAFFGQGTRLTVV.

This chain links TRBV28 with TRBJ1-4, with a weak D call TRBD1 (6 bases). Germline CDR1 reads MDHEN; CDR2 reads SYDVKM. V was cut by 5 bases and J by 4 bases, with 20 bases left in between. The CDR3 contains 17 residues. The CDR3: CASSLAGADRINEKLFF. DNA of the CDR3: TGTGCCAGCAGTCTTGCAGGGGCTGACAGAATTAATGAAAAACTGTTTTTT.

This chain links TRBV28 with TRBJ1-2, with 9 bases fitting TRBD1. The CDR3 sequence is 17 residues long. Germline CDR1 and CDR2: MDHEN and SYDVKM. J gave up 0 bases and V 6 bases, and 11 bases lay outside the gene matches. The CDR3: CASRPTGGGWANYGYTF. The DNA of the CDR3 is TGTGCCAGCAGGCCGACAGGGGGAGGGTGGGCTAACTATGGCTACACCTTC.

This clone was seen only once. The chain joins TRBV27 to TRBJ2-2; 11 nucleotides match TRBD2. Germline CDR1 is MNHEY and CDR2 is SMNVEV (reference sequence). The trim removed 4 bases at V and 5 bases at J, leaving 6 bases unmatched. The CDR3 sequence is 16 residues long. The CDR3 region is CASSSLAGGGTGELFF. The CDR3 coding sequence is TGTGCCAGCAGTTCGCTAGCGGGGGGAGGAACCGGGGAGCTGTTTTTT.

The V and J genes are TRBV11-2 and TRBJ1-2, with D possibly being TRBD1 (6 bases). Germline V gene data show CDR1 as SGHAT and CDR2 as FQNNGV. V was cut by 3 bases and J by 8 bases, with 10 bases left in between. The length of the CDR3 is 12 residues. Here the CDR3 reads CASSFSQGGYTF. The CDR3 nucleotides read TGTGCCAGCAGCTTCTCACAGGGAGGCTACACCTTC.